This T cell receptor (beta chain) appears in the sequencing data of a study of blood T cell repertoires in COVID-19. Overall study context: Whether acute or convalescent, the COVID-19 samples came from the United States, Italy and Spain. The analysed material was cDNA or gDNA that came from T cells, B-cell-depleted T cells, or PBMCs.

In the authors' workflow: Estimated nucleated cell counts came from reference gene primer amplification. The data were produced by immunoSEQ multiplex PCR, yet TCRdb's version contains in-frame clones alone and is incomplete. That table supplies the V and J calls and clone size; D and trimming were determined from the DNA. The table includes around 110,000 clones, 90% detected once. The CDR3 is 15 residues long. Germline trimming cut 0 bases from V and 3 bases from J; bases unmatched to any gene: 4. In germline, CDR1 is SGHTA, CDR2 FQGNSA. The source is a human donor with active COVID-19. The donor label of this sample is uncertain. The specimen sequenced was peripheral blood. The J gene is TRBJ2-7, the V gene TRBV7-2, with 8 bases lining up with TRBD2. CDR3 sequence: CASSLASGGVYEQYF. As DNA, the CDR3 is TGTGCCAGCAGCTTAGCTTCCGGGGGGGTCTACGAGCAGTACTTC.